These 8 T cell receptor beta chains share one sample of origin, sequenced in a study of blood T cell repertoires in COVID-19. Only in-frame clones appear in the TCRdb table, and some are missing; sequencing was by immunoSEQ multiplex PCR. The profile shows 300,000 to 400,000 clones, 90% of them singletons. What was sequenced was PBMCs or T cells enriched from blood (not recorded which). These receptor sequences come from a woman aged 25 to 39 who had been exposed to COVID-19.

The V call is TRBV5-4, the J call TRBJ2-1; weak D call: TRBD2 (6 bases). Looked up from germline, CDR1 is SGHNT and CDR2 is YYREEE (reference sequence). CDR3 length: 14 residues. Trimming shortened V by 4 bases and J by 10 bases, and 18 bases separated the two germline ends. CDR3 loop: CASSLVPWAGEQFF. Here the CDR3 DNA reads TGTGCCAGCAGCCTGGTCCCCTGGGCGGGGGAGCAGTTCTTC.

The chain recombines TRBV13 with TRBJ1-1; D unresolved. V lost 6 bases and J lost 1, with 18 bases in between. Germline values: CDR1 PRHDT, CDR2 FYEKMQ (reference sequence). This CDR3 is 16 amino acids long. The CDR3 nucleotides read TGTGCCAGCAGTCAAGGGAGTACCTGGGGGAACACTGAAGCTTTCTTT. This sequence encodes CASSQGSTWGNTEAFF.

The chain is built from TRBV9 and TRBJ1-2; 9 bases line up with TRBD1. The CDR3 runs 14 residues. With 2 bases clipped from V and 6 bases from J, the junction kept 5 bases outside the gene matches. The germline V gene has CDR1 SGDLS and CDR2 YYNGEE. The CDR3 sequence is CASSVGQGKNGYTF. The CDR3, as DNA: TGTGCCAGCAGCGTCGGACAGGGGAAGAATGGCTACACCTTC.

The rearrangement links TRBV5-5 to TRBJ2-2; D remains ambiguous. Trimming removed 3 bases at V and 4 bases at J, with 22 bases between. This CDR3 has 18 residues. Germline CDR1 and CDR2: SGHKS and YYEKEE (reference sequence). CDR3 residues: CASSSSISLQSGTGELFF. The CDR3 bases are TGTGCCAGCAGCTCTTCCATCAGTCTTCAATCGGGCACCGGGGAGCTGTTTTTT.

The chain has TRBV2 and TRBJ1-3; 7 nucleotides line up with TRBD1. The V and J ends lost 5 bases and 0 bases, in that order; junction bases with no gene match: 7. The length of the CDR3 is 16 residues. CDR1 SNHLY and CDR2 FYNNEI come from the germline V gene. CDR3 loop: CASSWYAGGSGNTIYF. CDR3 DNA sequence: TGTGCCAGCAGTTGGTACGCAGGGGGCTCTGGAAACACCATATATTTT.

The chain employs TRBV6-5 and TRBJ1-1; 7 bases match TRBD1. V was pared by 5 bases and J by 0 bases, with 3 bases of the junction left unmatched. CDR1 and CDR2 from the germline V gene are MNHEY and SVGAGI. This CDR3 spans 14 amino acids. CDR3 in DNA: TGTGCCAGCAGTCGTCAGGGGGTGAACACTGAAGCTTTCTTT. Its translation is CASSRQGVNTEAFF.

The chain couples TRBV4-1 to TRBJ2-7, with TRBD1 matching 7 bases. The CDR3 extends over 18 amino acids. The germline V gene encodes CDR1 MGHRA and CDR2 YSYEKL. With 5 bases clipped from V and 0 bases from J, the junction kept 16 bases outside the gene matches. The CDR3 sequence: CASSTGEGWGRHSYEQYF. As DNA, the CDR3 is TGCGCCAGCAGCACAGGGGAAGGTTGGGGTCGACACTCCTACGAGCAGTACTTC.

The chain combines TRBV3-1 (or the pseudogene TRBV3-2) with TRBJ1-1; 11 nucleotides align to TRBD1. The V gene end was trimmed by 3 bases and the J gene end by 5 bases; junction bases not matched to a gene: 5. This CDR3 region has 15 residues. The V gene's germline CDR1 is LGHDT and CDR2 YNNKEL (reference sequence). CDR3 residues: CASSQPGQGATEAFF. The CDR3, as DNA: TGTGCCAGCAGCCAGCCCGGACAGGGGGCGACTGAAGCTTTCTTT.